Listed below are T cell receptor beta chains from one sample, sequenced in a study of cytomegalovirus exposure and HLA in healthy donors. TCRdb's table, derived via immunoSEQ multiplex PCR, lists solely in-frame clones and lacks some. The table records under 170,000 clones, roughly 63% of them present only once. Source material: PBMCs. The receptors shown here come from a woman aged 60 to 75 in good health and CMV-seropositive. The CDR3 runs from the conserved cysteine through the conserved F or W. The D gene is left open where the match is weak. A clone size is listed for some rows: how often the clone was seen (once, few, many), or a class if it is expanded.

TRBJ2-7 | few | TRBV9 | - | TGTGCCAGCAGTGACACGCCAGAGGGCCGCTACGAGCAGTACTTC | CASSDTPEGRYEQYF
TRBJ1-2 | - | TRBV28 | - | TGTGCCAGCAGTTTACAACAGAACTATGGCTACACCTTC | CASSLQQNYGYTF
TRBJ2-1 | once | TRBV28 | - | TGTGCCAGCAGTTTAGGGCTCCTCAATGAGCAGTTCTTC | CASSLGLLNEQFF
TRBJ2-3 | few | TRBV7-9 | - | TGTGCCAGCAGGGACTTCACAGATACGCAGTATTTT | CASRDFTDTQYF
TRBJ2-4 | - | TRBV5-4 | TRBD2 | TGTGCCAGCAGCTTGGGACTAGCGGGAGTTGACAAAAACATTCAGTACTTC | CASSLGLAGVDKNIQYF
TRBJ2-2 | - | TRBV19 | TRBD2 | TGTGCCAGTAGTATAGGGACTAGCGGGAGGACCGGGGAGCTGTTTTTT | CASSIGTSGRTGELFF
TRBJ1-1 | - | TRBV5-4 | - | TGTGCCAGCAGCTCTGTCAGTTGGGGCGAAGCTTTCTTT | CASSSVSWGEAFF
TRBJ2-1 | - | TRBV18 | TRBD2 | TGTGCCAGCTCACCACCAGGCGGGAGTAAAGATGAGCAGTTCTTC | CASSPPGGSKDEQFF
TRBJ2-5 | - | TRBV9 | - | TGTGCCAGCAGCGGGGGCCCACAAGAGACCCAGTACTTC | CASSGGPQETQYF
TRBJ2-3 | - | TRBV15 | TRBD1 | TGTGCCACCAGCAGAGGACAGGGGACAGATACGCAGTATTTT | CATSRGQGTDTQYF
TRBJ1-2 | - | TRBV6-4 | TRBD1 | TGTGCCAGCAGTCGGGACAGGGGAGGCTATGGCTACACCTTC | CASSRDRGGYGYTF
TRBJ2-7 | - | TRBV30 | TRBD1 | TGTGCCTGGACCCTTAGAGGGACAGGGGCCTACGAGCAGTACTTC | CAWTLRGTGAYEQYF
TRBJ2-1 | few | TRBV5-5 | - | TGTGCCAGCAGCCCAGGGGACCCTCCCCAGTTCTTC | CASSPGDPPQFF
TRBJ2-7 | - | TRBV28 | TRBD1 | TGTGCCAGCAGTTTGGGACAGATCTACGAGCAGTACTTC | CASSLGQIYEQYF
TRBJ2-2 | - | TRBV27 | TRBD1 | TGTGCCAGCAGTCGCAACCAAAGGACAGGGGGGACCGGGGAGCTGTTTTTT | CASSRNQRTGGTGELFF
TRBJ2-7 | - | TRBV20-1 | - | TGCAGTGCCGACAGGACCTACGAGCAGTACTTC | CSADRTYEQYF
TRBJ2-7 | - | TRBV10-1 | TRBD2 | TGCGCCAGCAGTGAGTCTTTTCTAGCGGGCTCCTACGAGCAGTACTTC | CASSESFLAGSYEQYF